The 19 T cell receptor beta chains listed next were all sequenced from one sample in a study of shared clonotypes between healthy human individuals. The method was immunoSEQ multiplex PCR; TCRdb's version includes in-frame clones alone and lacks a portion of them. The repertoire holds roughly 770,000 clones, with approximately 97% as singletons. As defined, naive CD8 cells were CD45RO-negative and positively selected for CCR7, with terminally differentiated effector memory CD45RA+ cells excluded. The sequencing sample was made of naive CD8+ T cells sorted from blood. The receptors stem from a man in his thirties or forties in good health.

V and J are TRBV6-4 and TRBJ2-5; 12 bases match TRBD2. With 5 bases clipped from V and 4 bases from J, the junction kept 5 bases outside the gene matches. The CDR3 has 15 amino acids. CDR1 and CDR2 from the germline V gene are MRHNA and SNTAGT. CDR3: CASSPGLAGLETQYF. The CDR3, as DNA: TGTGCCAGCAGTCCGGGACTAGCGGGTCTAGAGACCCAGTACTTC.

The chain joins TRBV28 to TRBJ2-1; 9 nucleotides agree with TRBD2. This CDR3 has 15 residues. Per germline, CDR1 MDHEN and CDR2 SYDVKM. Trimming took 5 bases from V and 2 from J; bases not matched to a gene: 4. As DNA, the CDR3 is TGTGCCAGCAGTGAAGCGGGAGGACCCTACAATGAGCAGTTCTTC. Translated, it gives CASSEAGGPYNEQFF. The full variable domain, in which reference TRBV28 and TRBJ2-1 provide the parts outside the CDR3, is DVKVTQSSRYLVKRTGEKVFLECVQDMDHENMFWYRQDPGLGLRLIYFSYDVKMKEKGDIPEGYSVSREKKERFSLILESASTNQTSMYLCASSEAGGPYNEQFFGPGTRLTVL.

The chain carries TRBV27 and TRBJ1-5; the D is unclear. CDR1 MNHEY and CDR2 SMNVEV come from the germline V gene (reference sequence). V was pared by 3 bases and J by 4 bases, with 10 bases between. The CDR3 contains 14 residues. CDR3 residues: CASSFSRENQPQHF. As DNA, the CDR3 is TGTGCCAGCAGTTTCTCTCGGGAAAATCAGCCCCAGCATTTT.

CDR3 DNA sequence: TGTGCCAGCAGCTCGGACAGTCAAGAGACCCAGTACTTC. Its protein product is CASSSDSQETQYF. This sequence joins TRBV7-7 and TRBJ2-5, with a possible D match to TRBD1 (6 bases). Deletions cut 4 bases from V and 2 bases from J, with 8 bases between. The length of the CDR3 is 13 residues. In germline, CDR1 is SSHAT, CDR2 FNYEAQ (reference sequence).

This clone was seen a single time. This chain joins TRBV10-3 and TRBJ1-1; 9 bases agree with TRBD1. The CDR3 is 15 residues long. Germline CDR1 reads ENHRY; CDR2 reads SYGVKD. The V segment lost 4 bases and the J segment 4 bases; nucleotides outside the gene matches: 7. As DNA, the CDR3 is TGTGCCATCAGTGCTAGGACAGGGGATGGCACTGAAGCTTTCTTT. Protein sequence: CAISARTGDGTEAFF.

CDR3 protein: CASSLWTSADYEQYF. CDR3 in DNA: TGTGCCAGCAGCTTGTGGACTTCCGCTGACTACGAGCAGTACTTC. The chain employs TRBV5-4 and TRBJ2-7, with TRBD2 as a possible D gene (5 bases). The V end lost 1 base, the J end lost 3 bases, and 14 bases lay between the germline ends. Germline assignment: CDR1 SGHNT and CDR2 YYREEE (reference sequence). The CDR3 loop spans 15 amino acids.

This chain's CDR3 is CASRQRPNTEAFF. The CDR3 DNA is TGTGCCAGCAGACAGCGTCCGAACACTGAAGCTTTCTTT. The chain uses TRBV5-4 and TRBJ1-1, with D uncertain. V lost 5 bases to trimming and J lost 1 base, with 9 bases between them. In germline, CDR1 is SGHNT, CDR2 YYREEE (reference sequence). This CDR3 spans 13 amino acids.

J is TRBJ2-5 and V is TRBV19; D is unclear. CDR3 size: 16 residues. Trimming removed 0 bases from V and 0 bases from J, with 11 bases in between. CDR1 and CDR2 (germline): LNHDA, SQIVND (reference sequence). This CDR3 is CASSIDRSGDQETQYF. CDR3 DNA: TGTGCCAGTAGTATAGATCGTTCAGGTGACCAAGAGACCCAGTACTTC.

A word on this clone: Other DNA sequences in the sample encode the same CDR3. The chain uses TRBV7-9 and TRBJ2-2; D is undetermined. The CDR3 is 12 amino acids. V shed 5 bases and J shed 0 bases, with 1 base lying between them. Germline assignment: CDR1 SEHNR and CDR2 FQNEAQ (reference sequence). Here the CDR3 reads CASSPNTGELFF. The CDR3 bases are TGTGCCAGCAGCCCGAACACCGGGGAGCTGTTTTTT. Using reference TRBV7-9 and TRBJ2-2 for the parts outside the CDR3, the full variable domain is DTGVSQNPRHKITKRGQNVTFRCDPISEHNRLYWYRQTLGQGPEFLTYFQNEAQLEKSRLLSDRFSAERPKGSFSTLEIQRTEQGDSAMYLCASSPNTGELFFGEGSRLTVL.

The chain combines TRBV14 with TRBJ2-3; D not resolved. Germline V gene lookup returns CDR1 SGHDN and CDR2 FVKESK. V gave up 4 bases and J gave up 5 bases, with 7 bases separating them. The CDR3 contains 12 residues. Here the CDR3 reads CASSLGGDTQYF. CDR3 coding DNA: TGTGCCAGCAGCCTGGGCGGAGATACGCAGTATTTT. Full variable domain (remainder filled in from reference TRBV14 and TRBJ2-3): EAGVTQFPSHSVIEKGQTVTLRCDPISGHDNLYWYRRVMGKEIKFLLHFVKESKQDESGMPNNRFLAERTGGTYSTLKVQPAELEDSGVYFCASSLGGDTQYFGPGTRLTVL.

As regards this clone: This sample includes further DNA sequences coding for the same CDR3. The rearrangement joins TRBV2 to TRBJ2-3; 8 bases line up with TRBD2. The CDR3 is made up of 15 amino acids. Per the germline V gene, CDR1 is SNHLY and CDR2 is FYNNEI. With 6 bases clipped from V and 0 bases from J, the junction kept 5 bases outside the gene matches. The CDR3: CASSELAESTDTQYF. For the CDR3, the DNA is TGTGCCAGCAGCGAACTAGCGGAAAGCACAGATACGCAGTATTTT.

This chain uses TRBV7-9 with TRBJ2-1; 12 bases agree with TRBD2. V was pared by 5 bases and J by 7 bases, with 9 bases of the junction left unmatched. The CDR3 is made up of 16 amino acids. The germline V gene encodes CDR1 SEHNR and CDR2 FQNEAQ (reference sequence). The CDR3 nucleotides read TGTGCCAGCAGCCTCGTACTAGCGGGAGGCTGGAATGAGCAGTTCTTC. This sequence encodes CASSLVLAGGWNEQFF.

This clone was seen only a few times. The chain carries TRBV5-6 and TRBJ2-1; perhaps TRBD1 as D (5 bases). CDR1 is SGHDT, CDR2 YYEEEE, per germline. The V end was cut by 6 bases, the J end by 4 bases, with 14 bases between. The CDR3 covers 14 residues. The CDR3 loop is CASTPGSAYNEQFF. The CDR3 DNA sequence: TGTGCCAGCACCCCAGGGTCGGCTTACAATGAGCAGTTCTTC.

The CDR3 protein is CSVHNSLAGTYNEQFF. In DNA form, the CDR3 reads TGCAGCGTCCACAACTCACTAGCGGGAACTTACAATGAGCAGTTCTTC. The chain recombines TRBV29-1 with TRBJ2-1, with 10 bases lining up with TRBD2. This CDR3 spans 16 amino acids. Germline assignment: CDR1 SQVTM and CDR2 ANQGSEA. The V gene end was trimmed by 6 bases and the J gene end by 4 bases; junction bases not matched to a gene: 12.

The chain joins TRBV5-1 to TRBJ2-7; 8 bases are a match to TRBD1. Germline V lookup: CDR1 SGHRS, CDR2 YFSETQ. CDR3 length: 15 residues. V gave up 0 bases and J gave up 4 bases; unmatched junction bases: 6. CDR3 DNA: TGCGCCAGCAGCTTGGTCGGCAGGGGGCAGTACGAGCAGTACTTC. Its translation: CASSLVGRGQYEQYF. Complete variable domain (other parts from reference TRBV5-1 and TRBJ2-7): KAGVTQTPRYLIKTRGQQVTLSCSPISGHRSVSWYQQTPGQGLQFLFEYFSETQRNKGNFPGRFSGRQFSNSRSEMNVSTLELGDSALYLCASSLVGRGQYEQYFGPGTRLTVT.

Worth noting for this clone: Distinct nucleotide sequences in the sample also encode this CDR3. The V and J genes are TRBV19 and TRBJ2-3; a possible D gene is TRBD2 (5 bases). This CDR3 has 15 amino acids. CDR1 and CDR2 from the germline V gene are LNHDA and SQIVND (reference sequence). V was pared by 1 base and J by 2 bases, with 10 bases between. The DNA for the CDR3 is TGTGCCAGTAGTATAGCGGGAAGGACCACAGATACGCAGTATTTT. It specifies CASSIAGRTTDTQYF.

Written as DNA, the CDR3 is TGTGCCAGCAGTGCTTACAGGGTTAGGAATGAAAAACTGTTTTTT. It is translated as CASSAYRVRNEKLFF. The chain has TRBV28 and TRBJ1-4; D might be TRBD1 (6 bases). The CDR3 sequence is 15 residues long. CDR1 is MDHEN, CDR2 SYDVKM, per germline. V dropped 5 bases and J dropped 5 bases, with 15 bases sitting between them. The whole variable domain, remainder taken from reference TRBV28 and TRBJ1-4, is DVKVTQSSRYLVKRTGEKVFLECVQDMDHENMFWYRQDPGLGLRLIYFSYDVKMKEKGDIPEGYSVSREKKERFSLILESASTNQTSMYLCASSAYRVRNEKLFFGSGTQLSVL.

The chain has TRBV14 and TRBJ1-3; D gene ambiguous. V gave up 0 bases and J gave up 4 bases, with 13 bases separating them. The CDR3 covers 16 residues. The germline CDR1 and CDR2 sequences are SGHDN and FVKESK. For the CDR3, the DNA is TGTGCCAGCAGCCAAGAAAGTCTCGGCTACGGAAACACCATATATTTT. This translates into CASSQESLGYGNTIYF.

The rearrangement links TRBV2 to TRBJ1-2; possible D gene TRBD1, 5 bases. This CDR3 is built from 13 residues. Germline lookup yields CDR1 SNHLY and CDR2 FYNNEI. CDR3 nucleotides: TGTTTACCAGGAAAGGGGCCTAACTATGGCTACACCTTC. It codes for CLPGKGPNYGYTF.